This passage covers 7 T cell receptor beta chains from one sample sequenced in a study of T cells in Graves' hyperthyroidism and ophthalmopathy. Amplification targeted TCR beta CDR3 regions from RNA transcripts. During a first-round RT-PCR of the TCR CDR3, the HTBI primer set was used. TCRdb itself ran the multiplex PCR reads through MiXCR, one entry per CDR3 protein. The sample lists roughly 510,000 distinct CDR3 sequences, around 21% occurring once. Source material: blood. These receptors came from a man aged 18 to 30 with Graves' hyperthyroidism.

At least ten counts were recorded for this clonotype. V and J are TRBV15 and TRBJ2-7; no firm D call. In germline, CDR1 is LNHNV, CDR2 YYDKDF (reference sequence). With 0 bases removed from V and 3 bases from J, the gap between germline ends came to 9 bases. The CDR3 length is 14 residues. As DNA, the CDR3 is TGTGCCACCAGCAGAGATCAAGCTCACTACGAGCAGTACTTC. It translates to CATSRDQAHYEQYF.

This clonotype occurred many times. The CDR3 nucleotides read TGTGCCAGCAGTTTACTTCCGAGGGCCCCCGTCTACGAGCAGTACTTC. Protein sequence: CASSLLPRAPVYEQYF. The genes are TRBV27 and TRBJ2-7, with a tentative D call TRBD2 (5 bases). The CDR3 spans 16 residues. The V gene lost 2 bases and the J gene lost 3 bases, with 17 bases spanning the gap. The germline V gene encodes CDR1 MNHEY and CDR2 SMNVEV (reference sequence).

This clonotype came up many times. This chain uses TRBV6-2 or TRBV6-3 with TRBJ1-1; tentatively, D is TRBD1 (5 bases). V was clipped by 6 bases and J by 0 bases, with 17 bases between them. This CDR3 has 16 residues. The V gene's germline CDR1 is MNHEY and CDR2 SVGEGT. CDR3 nucleotide sequence: TGTGCCAGCAGCTACGGTGGGTGGGGACTGAACACTGAAGCTTTCTTT. It specifies CASSYGGWGLNTEAFF.

This chain joins TRBV4-2 and TRBJ2-7, with a tentative D call TRBD2 (5 bases). V was cut by 3 bases and J by 2 bases, with 14 bases left in between. This CDR3 contains 15 residues. Germline V CDR1 and CDR2: LGHNA, YNFKEQ. The CDR3 region is CASSQASDGAYEQYF. CDR3 DNA: TGTGCCAGCAGCCAGGCTTCGGACGGGGCCTACGAGCAGTACTTC.

The table lists this clonotype with a few counts. J is TRBJ1-1 and V is TRBV6-1; tentatively, D is TRBD1 (5 bases). The CDR3 runs 13 residues. CDR1 is MNHNS, CDR2 SASEGT, per germline. With 6 bases removed from V and 3 bases from J, the gap between germline ends came to 11 bases. The CDR3 DNA reads TGTGCCAGCAGGAGGGGTTGGGACACTGAAGCTTTCTTT. The encoded protein is CASRRGWDTEAFF.

This chain joins TRBV6-2 or TRBV6-3 and TRBJ2-7, with D tentatively TRBD2 (5 bases). V lost 8 bases and J lost 2, with 13 bases in between. The germline gives CDR1 MNHEY, CDR2 SVGEGT. CDR3 length: 13 amino acids. CDR3 coding DNA: TGTGCCAGCGGAACCGGGATACCCTACGAGCAGTACTTC. This encodes CASGTGIPYEQYF.

The chain recombines TRBV12-3 or TRBV12-4 with TRBJ2-1; 10 bases line up with TRBD2. CDR3 length equals 12 residues. The V and J ends lost 7 bases and 10 bases, in that order; junction bases with no gene match: 4. The CDR3 reads CASISGGREQFF. The CDR3 DNA sequence: TGTGCCAGCATTAGCGGGGGGCGGGAGCAGTTCTTC.